This entry is about one T cell receptor beta chain. These data are taken from a study of shared clonotypes between healthy human individuals. Here immunoSEQ multiplex PCR was the method, and the copy in TCRdb shows in-frame clones only, minus some. The table records under 2.5 million clones, roughly 90% of them present only once. Sequences were obtained from naive CD4+ T cells from PBMCs. This sample's subset: CD45RA+ positively selected. This receptor was identified in a young man in good health. Some clones in this sample may be carry-over from other donors' samples.

CDR3 amino acids: CASSLASSGGVTQYF. The CDR3 coding sequence is TGTGCCAGCAGCTTAGCCTCTAGCGGGGGGGTGACGCAGTATTTT. The genes are TRBV7-8 and TRBJ2-3; 12 bases agree with TRBD2. Germline V gives CDR1 SGHVS, CDR2 FQNEAQ. V was pared by 0 bases and J by 9 bases, with 4 bases of the junction left unmatched. The CDR3 totals 15 residues.